The TCR beta chain described here comes from a study of siplizumab effects on memory and regulatory T cells. Study as a whole: Mixed lymphocyte reactions were paired, with siplizumab at about 0.98 ug/mL or without drug. General study findings and limits: Roughly 80-95% of proliferating CD4+ or CD8+ clones defied assignment to a naive or memory phenotype.

Mixed lymphocyte reaction cells were cocultured at 37°C for 5 to 7 days. Produced via immunoSEQ multiplex PCR; TCRdb's table is partial and in-frame only. The repertoire has 12,000 or so clones, 45% to 50% of them found once; the top ten carry around 35%. Remarks on this clone: Its specificity is unknown.

The sequence was collected from a human donor in good health; the cells came from an allogeneic mixed lymphocyte reaction. Some clones in this sample may be carry-over from other donors' samples. Sequenced input: CFSE-low (dividing) CD8+ T cells sorted from an allogeneic mixed lymphocyte reaction.

Here the CDR3 DNA reads TGTGCCAGTAGTATCGGGCCCAACACTGAAGCTTTCTTT. This translates into CASSIGPNTEAFF. The V gene is TRBV19, the J gene TRBJ1-1, with D uncertain. Germline CDR1 is LNHDA and CDR2 is SQIVND (reference sequence). CDR3 length: 13 residues. Deletions cut 3 bases from V and 2 bases from J, with 7 bases between.